The next 2 T cell receptor beta chains were all read from a single sample in a study of graft-versus-host responses after intestinal transplantation. Assay: immunoSEQ multiplex PCR; the TCRdb copy retains only in-frame clones and omits some. Found here are more than 13,000 clones, 70% of them singletons; the top ten hold roughly a quarter. Investigators treated the graft tissue so that it released intraepithelial and lamina propria lymphocytes. The starting material was ileum tissue, obtained 700 to 800 days after intestinal transplantation. All receptors come from a human patient who received an intestinal transplant, so some T cells may come from the graft donor.

The chain is built from TRBV19 and TRBJ1-5; the match to TRBD1 covers 10 bases. This CDR3 has 14 residues. Germline CDR1 reads LNHDA; CDR2 reads SQIVND (reference sequence). The V segment lost 6 bases and the J segment 5 bases; nucleotides outside the gene matches: 4. CDR3 sequence: CASSRQGADQPQHF. The DNA for the CDR3 is TGTGCCAGTAGCCGACAGGGGGCGGATCAGCCCCAGCATTTT.

The gene calls are TRBV4-1 and TRBJ1-1; D unclear. From germline, CDR1 is MGHRA and CDR2 YSYEKL. Between the trimmed V and J ends, which lost 8 bases and 3 bases, there was a span of 16 bases. This CDR3 is built from 14 residues. The CDR3 DNA is TGCGCCAGCCCCCCGGAGGAGGAGGACACTGAAGCTTTCTTT. Amino acid sequence: CASPPEEEDTEAFF.